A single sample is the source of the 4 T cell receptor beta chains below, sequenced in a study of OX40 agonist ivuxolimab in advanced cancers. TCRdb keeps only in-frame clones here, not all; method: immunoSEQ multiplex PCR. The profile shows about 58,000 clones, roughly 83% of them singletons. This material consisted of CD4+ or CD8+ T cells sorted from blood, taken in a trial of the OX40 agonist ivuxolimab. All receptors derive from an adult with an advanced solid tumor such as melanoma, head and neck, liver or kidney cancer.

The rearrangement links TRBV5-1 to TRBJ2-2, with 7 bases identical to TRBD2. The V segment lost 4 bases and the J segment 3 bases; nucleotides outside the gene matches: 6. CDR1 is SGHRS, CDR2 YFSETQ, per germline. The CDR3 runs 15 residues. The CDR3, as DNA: TGCGCCAGCAGCCGCGGGGGAGGGGACACCGGGGAGCTGTTTTTT. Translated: CASSRGGGDTGELFF.

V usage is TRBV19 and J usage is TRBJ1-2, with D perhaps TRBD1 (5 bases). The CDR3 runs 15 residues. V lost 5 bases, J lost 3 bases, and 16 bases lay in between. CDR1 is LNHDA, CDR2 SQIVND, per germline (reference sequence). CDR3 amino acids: CASSPEDKTYYGYTF. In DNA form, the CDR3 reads TGTGCCAGTAGTCCGGAGGACAAGACCTACTATGGCTACACCTTC.

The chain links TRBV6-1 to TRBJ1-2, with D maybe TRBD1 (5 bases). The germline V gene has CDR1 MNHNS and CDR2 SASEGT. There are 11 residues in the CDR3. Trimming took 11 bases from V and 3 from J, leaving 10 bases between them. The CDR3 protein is CASEGDYGYTF. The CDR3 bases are TGTGCCTCGGAAGGGGACTATGGCTACACCTTC.

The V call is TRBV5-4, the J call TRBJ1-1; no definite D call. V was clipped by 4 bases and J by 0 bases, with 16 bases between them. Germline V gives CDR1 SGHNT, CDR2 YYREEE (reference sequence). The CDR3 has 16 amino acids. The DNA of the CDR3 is TGTGCCAGCAGCCCAGTTCAGGTTTCCGTGAACACTGAAGCTTTCTTT. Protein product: CASSPVQVSVNTEAFF.